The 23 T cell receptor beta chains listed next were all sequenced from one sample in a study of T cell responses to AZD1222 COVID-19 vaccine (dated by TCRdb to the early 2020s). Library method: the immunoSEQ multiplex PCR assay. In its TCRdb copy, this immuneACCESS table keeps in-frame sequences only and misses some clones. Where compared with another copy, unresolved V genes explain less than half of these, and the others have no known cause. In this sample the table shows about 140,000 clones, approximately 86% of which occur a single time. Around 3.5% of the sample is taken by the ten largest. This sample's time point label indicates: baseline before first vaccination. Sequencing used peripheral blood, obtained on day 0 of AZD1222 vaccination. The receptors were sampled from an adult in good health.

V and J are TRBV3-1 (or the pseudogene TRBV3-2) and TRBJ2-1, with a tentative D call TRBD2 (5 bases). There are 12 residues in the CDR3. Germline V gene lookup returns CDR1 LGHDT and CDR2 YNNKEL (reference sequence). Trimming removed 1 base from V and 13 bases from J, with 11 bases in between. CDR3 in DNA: TGTGCCAGCAGCCAAGCCCAGCGGTCTCAGTTCTTC. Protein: CASSQAQRSQFF.

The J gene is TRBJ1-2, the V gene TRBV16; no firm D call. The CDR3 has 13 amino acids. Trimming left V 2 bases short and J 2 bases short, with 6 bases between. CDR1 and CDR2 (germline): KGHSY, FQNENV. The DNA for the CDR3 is TGTGCCAGCAGCCAACCGGCCAACTATGGCTACACCTTC. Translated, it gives CASSQPANYGYTF.

CDR3 bases: TGCAGCGTACGGGGACAGGGGAACACTGAAGCTTTCTTT. Its protein is CSVRGQGNTEAFF. V is TRBV29-1 and J is TRBJ1-1; 9 nucleotides match TRBD1. The CDR3 covers 13 residues. The V segment lost 6 bases and the J segment 1 base; nucleotides outside the gene matches: 3. The germline gives CDR1 SQVTM, CDR2 ANQGSEA.

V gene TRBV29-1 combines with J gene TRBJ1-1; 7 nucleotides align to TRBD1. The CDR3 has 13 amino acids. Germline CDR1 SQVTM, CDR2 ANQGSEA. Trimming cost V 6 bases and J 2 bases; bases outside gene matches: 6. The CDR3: CSVRDRINTEAFF. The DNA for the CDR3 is TGCAGCGTCCGGGACAGAATAAACACTGAAGCTTTCTTT.

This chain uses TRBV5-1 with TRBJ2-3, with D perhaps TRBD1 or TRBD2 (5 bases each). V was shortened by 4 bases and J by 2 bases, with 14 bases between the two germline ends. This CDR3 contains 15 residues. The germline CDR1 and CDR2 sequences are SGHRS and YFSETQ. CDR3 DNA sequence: TGCGCCAGCAGCGCTGGCCAGGGACCCACAGATACGCAGTATTTT. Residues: CASSAGQGPTDTQYF.

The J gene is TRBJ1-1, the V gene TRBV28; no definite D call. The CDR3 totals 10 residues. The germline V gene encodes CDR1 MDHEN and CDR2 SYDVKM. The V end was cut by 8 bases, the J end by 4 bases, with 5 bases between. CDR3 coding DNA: TGTGCCAGCGTGGCCACTGAAGCTTTCTTT. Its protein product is CASVATEAFF. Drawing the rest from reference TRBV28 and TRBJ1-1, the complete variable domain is DVKVTQSSRYLVKRTGEKVFLECVQDMDHENMFWYRQDPGLGLRLIYFSYDVKMKEKGDIPEGYSVSREKKERFSLILESASTNQTSMYLCASVATEAFFGQGTRLTVV.

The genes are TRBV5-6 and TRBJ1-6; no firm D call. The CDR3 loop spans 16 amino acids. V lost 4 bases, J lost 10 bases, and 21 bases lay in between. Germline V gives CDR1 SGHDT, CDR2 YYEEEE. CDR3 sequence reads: CASSLGSGEGWSPLHF. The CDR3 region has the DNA TGTGCCAGCAGCCTAGGTAGCGGGGAAGGCTGGTCACCCCTCCACTTT.

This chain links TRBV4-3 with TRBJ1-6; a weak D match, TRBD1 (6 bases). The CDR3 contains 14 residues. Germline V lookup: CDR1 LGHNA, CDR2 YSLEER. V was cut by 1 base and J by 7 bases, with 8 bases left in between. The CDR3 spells CASSQGTENSPLHF. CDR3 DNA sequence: TGCGCCAGCAGCCAAGGGACAGAAAATTCACCCCTCCACTTT.

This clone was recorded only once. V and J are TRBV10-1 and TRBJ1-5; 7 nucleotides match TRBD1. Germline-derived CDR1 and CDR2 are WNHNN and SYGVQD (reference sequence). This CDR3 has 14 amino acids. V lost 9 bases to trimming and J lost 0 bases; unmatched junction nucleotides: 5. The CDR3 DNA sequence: TGCGCCAGAGGGACAGTCTATAGCAATCAGCCCCAGCATTTT. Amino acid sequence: CARGTVYSNQPQHF.

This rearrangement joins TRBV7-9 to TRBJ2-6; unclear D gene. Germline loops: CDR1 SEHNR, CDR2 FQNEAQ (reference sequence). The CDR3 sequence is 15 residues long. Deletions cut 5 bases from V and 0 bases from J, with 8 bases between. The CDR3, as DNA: TGTGCCAGCAGCGGGGTGGGCTCTGGGGCCAACGTCCTGACTTTC. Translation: CASSGVGSGANVLTF. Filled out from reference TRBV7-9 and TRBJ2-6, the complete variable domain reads DTGVSQNPRHKITKRGQNVTFRCDPISEHNRLYWYRQTLGQGPEFLTYFQNEAQLEKSRLLSDRFSAERPKGSFSTLEIQRTEQGDSAMYLCASSGVGSGANVLTFGAGSRLTVL.

The CDR3 spells CASSLDRGTNYEQYF. CDR3 bases: TGTGCCAGCAGCTTAGATAGGGGGACGAACTACGAGCAGTACTTC. V is TRBV13 and J is TRBJ2-7, with D possibly being TRBD1 (6 bases). Trimming pared 1 base from V and 3 bases from J, leaving 13 bases between. In germline, CDR1 is PRHDT, CDR2 FYEKMQ (reference sequence). This CDR3 region has 15 residues.

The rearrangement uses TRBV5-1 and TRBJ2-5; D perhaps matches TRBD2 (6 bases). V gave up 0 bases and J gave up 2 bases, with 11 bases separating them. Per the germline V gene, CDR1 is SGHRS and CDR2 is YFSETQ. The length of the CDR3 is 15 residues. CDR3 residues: CASSLGVGGQETQYF. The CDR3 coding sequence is TGCGCCAGCAGCTTGGGCGTTGGAGGGCAAGAGACCCAGTACTTC.

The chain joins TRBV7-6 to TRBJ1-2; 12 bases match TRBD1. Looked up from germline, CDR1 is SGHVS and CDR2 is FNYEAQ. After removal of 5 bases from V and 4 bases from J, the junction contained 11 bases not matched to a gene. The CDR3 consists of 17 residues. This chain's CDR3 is CASSMGQGATPGYGYTF. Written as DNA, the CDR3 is TGTGCCAGCAGCATGGGACAGGGGGCCACCCCCGGCTATGGCTACACCTTC.

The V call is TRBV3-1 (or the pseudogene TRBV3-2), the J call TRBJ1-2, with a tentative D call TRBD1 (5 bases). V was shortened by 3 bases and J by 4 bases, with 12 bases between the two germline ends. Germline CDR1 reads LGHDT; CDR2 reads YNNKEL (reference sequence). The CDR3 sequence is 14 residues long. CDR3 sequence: CASSQTDPAYGYTF. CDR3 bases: TGTGCCAGCAGCCAGACAGATCCCGCCTATGGCTACACCTTC.

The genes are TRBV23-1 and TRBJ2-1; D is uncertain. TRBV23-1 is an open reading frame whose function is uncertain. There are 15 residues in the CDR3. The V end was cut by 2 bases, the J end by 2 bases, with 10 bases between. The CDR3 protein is CASSQAVRAYNEQFF. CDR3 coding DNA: TGCGCCAGCAGTCAAGCAGTCAGAGCCTACAATGAGCAGTTCTTC.

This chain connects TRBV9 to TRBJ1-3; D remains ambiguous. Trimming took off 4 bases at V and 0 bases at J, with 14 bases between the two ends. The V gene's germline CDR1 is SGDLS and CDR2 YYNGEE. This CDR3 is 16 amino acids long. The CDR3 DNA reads TGTGCCAGCAGCTCCCACGATGTCGGCTCTGGAAACACCATATATTTT. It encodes CASSSHDVGSGNTIYF.

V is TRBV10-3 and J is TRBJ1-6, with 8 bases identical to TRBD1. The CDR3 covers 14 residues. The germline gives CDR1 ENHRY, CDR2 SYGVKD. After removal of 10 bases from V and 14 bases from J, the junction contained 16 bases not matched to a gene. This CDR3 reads CATWTGTLLGALHF. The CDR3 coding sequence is TGTGCCACCTGGACAGGGACCCTTTTGGGAGCCCTCCACTTT.

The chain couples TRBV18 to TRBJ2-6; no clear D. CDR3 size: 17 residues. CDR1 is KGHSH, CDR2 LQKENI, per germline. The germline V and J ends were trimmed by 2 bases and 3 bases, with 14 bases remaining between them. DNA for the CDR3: TGTGCCAGCTCACCATATTCCCTACCTAGTGGGGCCAACGTCCTGACTTTC. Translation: CASSPYSLPSGANVLTF.

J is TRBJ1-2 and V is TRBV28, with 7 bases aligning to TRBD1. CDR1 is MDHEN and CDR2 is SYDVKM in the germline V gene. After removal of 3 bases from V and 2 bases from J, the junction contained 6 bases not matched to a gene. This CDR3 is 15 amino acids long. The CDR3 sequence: CASSLGTANNYGYTF. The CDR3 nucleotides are TGTGCCAGCAGTTTGGGGACAGCTAACAACTATGGCTACACCTTC.

CDR3 sequence reads: CASSPRTGGGNTIYF. For the CDR3, the DNA is TGTGCCAGCAGCCCAAGGACAGGGGGTGGAAACACCATATATTTT. The chain carries TRBV9 and TRBJ1-3; 10 nucleotides align to TRBD1. Trimming at V came to 4 bases and at J to 3 bases, leaving 4 bases not matched to a gene. CDR3 length equals 15 residues. Germline values: CDR1 SGDLS, CDR2 YYNGEE.

The CDR3 region is CASSPLTDTEAFF. CDR3 DNA sequence: TGTGCCAGCAGCCCCTTGACTGACACTGAAGCTTTCTTT. The V call is TRBV5-6, the J call TRBJ1-1; no clear D. This CDR3 is built from 13 residues. The V and J ends lost 4 bases and 3 bases respectively, with 10 bases between them. The germline V gene has CDR1 SGHDT and CDR2 YYEEEE.

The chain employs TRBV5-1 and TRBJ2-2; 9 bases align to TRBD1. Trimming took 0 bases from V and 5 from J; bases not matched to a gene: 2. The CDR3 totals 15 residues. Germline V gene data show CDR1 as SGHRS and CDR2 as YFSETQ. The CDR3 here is CASSLGDRETGELFF. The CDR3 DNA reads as TGCGCCAGCAGCTTGGGGGACAGGGAGACCGGGGAGCTGTTTTTT.

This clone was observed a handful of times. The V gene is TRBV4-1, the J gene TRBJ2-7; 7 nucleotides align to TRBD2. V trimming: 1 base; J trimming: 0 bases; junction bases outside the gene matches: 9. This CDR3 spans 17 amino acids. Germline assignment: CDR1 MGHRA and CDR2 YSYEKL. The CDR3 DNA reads TGCGCCAGCAGCCAAGGGGGTGGTGGCGGGAGCTCCTACGAGCAGTACTTC. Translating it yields CASSQGGGGGSSYEQYF.